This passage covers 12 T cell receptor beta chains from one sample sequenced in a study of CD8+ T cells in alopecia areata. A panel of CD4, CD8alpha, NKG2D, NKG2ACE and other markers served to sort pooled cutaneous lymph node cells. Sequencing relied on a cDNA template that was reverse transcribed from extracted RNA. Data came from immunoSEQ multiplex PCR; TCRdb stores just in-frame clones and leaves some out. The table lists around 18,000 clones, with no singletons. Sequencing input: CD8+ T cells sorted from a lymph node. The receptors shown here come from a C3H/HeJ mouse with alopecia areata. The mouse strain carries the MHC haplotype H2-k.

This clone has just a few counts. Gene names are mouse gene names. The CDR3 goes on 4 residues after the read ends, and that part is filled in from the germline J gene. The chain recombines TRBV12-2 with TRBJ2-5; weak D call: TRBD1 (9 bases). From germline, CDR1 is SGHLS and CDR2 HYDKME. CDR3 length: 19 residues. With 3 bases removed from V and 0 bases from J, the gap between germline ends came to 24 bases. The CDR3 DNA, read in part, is TGTGCCAGCTCTTTCCCGGGACAGGGCCTGGGGGGTAACCAAGAC. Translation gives CASSFPGQGLGGNQD. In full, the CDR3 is CASSFPGQGLGGNQDTQYF.

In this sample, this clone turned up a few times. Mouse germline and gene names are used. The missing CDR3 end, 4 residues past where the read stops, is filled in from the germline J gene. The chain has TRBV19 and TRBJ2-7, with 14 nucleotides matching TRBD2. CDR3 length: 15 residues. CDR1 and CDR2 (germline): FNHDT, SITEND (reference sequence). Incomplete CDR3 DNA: TGTGCCAGCAGTATTGGGACTGGGGGGGCCGAT. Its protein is CASSIGTGGAD. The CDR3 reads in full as CASSIGTGGADEQYF.

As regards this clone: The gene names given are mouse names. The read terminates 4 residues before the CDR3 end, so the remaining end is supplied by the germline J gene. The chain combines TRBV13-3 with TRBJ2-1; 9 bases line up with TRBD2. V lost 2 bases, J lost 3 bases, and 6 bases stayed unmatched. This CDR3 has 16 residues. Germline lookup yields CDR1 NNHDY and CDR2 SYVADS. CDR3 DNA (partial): TGTGCCAGCAGTGACCCGACTGGGGGATCCTATGCT. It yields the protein CASSDPTGGSYA. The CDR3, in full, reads CASSDPTGGSYAEQFF.

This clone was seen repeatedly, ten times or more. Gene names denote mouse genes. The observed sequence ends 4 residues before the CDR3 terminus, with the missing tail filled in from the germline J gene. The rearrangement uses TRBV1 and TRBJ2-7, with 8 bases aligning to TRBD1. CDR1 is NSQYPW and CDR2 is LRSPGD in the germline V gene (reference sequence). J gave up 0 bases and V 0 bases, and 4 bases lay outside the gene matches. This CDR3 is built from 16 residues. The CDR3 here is CTCSADSGGPSYEQYF. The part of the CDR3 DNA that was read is TGCACCTGCAGTGCAGATTCAGGGGGCCCCTCCTAT.

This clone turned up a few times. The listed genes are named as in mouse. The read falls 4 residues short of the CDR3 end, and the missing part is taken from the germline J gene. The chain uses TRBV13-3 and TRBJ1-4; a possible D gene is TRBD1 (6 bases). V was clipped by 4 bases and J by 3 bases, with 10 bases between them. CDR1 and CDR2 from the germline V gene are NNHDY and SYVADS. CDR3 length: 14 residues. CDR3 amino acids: CASSPGTTNERLFF. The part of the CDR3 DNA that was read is TGTGCCAGCAGTCCCGGGACAACCAACGAA.

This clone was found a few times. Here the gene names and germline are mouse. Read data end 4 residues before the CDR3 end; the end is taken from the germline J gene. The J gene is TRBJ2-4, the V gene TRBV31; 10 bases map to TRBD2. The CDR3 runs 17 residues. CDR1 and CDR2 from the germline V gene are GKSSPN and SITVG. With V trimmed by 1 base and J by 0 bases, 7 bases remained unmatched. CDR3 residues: CAWSPRLGGSSQNTLYF. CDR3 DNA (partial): TGTGCCTGGAGTCCCCGACTGGGGGGTTCTAGTCAAAAC.

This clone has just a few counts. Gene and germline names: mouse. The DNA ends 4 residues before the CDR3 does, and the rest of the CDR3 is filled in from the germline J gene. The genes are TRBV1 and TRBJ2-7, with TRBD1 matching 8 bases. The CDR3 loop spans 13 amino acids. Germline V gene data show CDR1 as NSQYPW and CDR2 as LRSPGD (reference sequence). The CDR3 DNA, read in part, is TGCACCTGCAGTCCGGGACAGGAGTAT. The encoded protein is CTCSPGQEY. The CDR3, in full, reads CTCSPGQEYEQYF.

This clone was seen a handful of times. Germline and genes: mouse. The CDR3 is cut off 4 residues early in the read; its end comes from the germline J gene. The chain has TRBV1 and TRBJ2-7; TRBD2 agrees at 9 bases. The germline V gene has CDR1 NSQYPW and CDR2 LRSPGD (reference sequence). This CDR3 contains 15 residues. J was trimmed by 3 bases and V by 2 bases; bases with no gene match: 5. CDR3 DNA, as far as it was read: TGCACCTGCAGTGCACTGGGGGGGGACCTCTAT. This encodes CTCSALGGDLY. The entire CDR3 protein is CTCSALGGDLYEQYF.

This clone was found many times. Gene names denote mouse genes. The sequenced CDR3 bases are TGTGCCAGCAGTCGGGACAGGGCAGACACA. Its protein is CASSRDRADT. The CDR3 reads in full as CASSRDRADTEVFF. The chain joins TRBV13-3 to TRBJ1-1, with 9 nucleotides matching TRBD1. The CDR3 is cut off 4 residues early in the read; its end comes from the germline J gene. The CDR3 consists of 14 residues. J lost 3 bases, V lost 4 bases, and 4 bases had no gene match. Germline CDR1 NNHDY, CDR2 SYVADS.

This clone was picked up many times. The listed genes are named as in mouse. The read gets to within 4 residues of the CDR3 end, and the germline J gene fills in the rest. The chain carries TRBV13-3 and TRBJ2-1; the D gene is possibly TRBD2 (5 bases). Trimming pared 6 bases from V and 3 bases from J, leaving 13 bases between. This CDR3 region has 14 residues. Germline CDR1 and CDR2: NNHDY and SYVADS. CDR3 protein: CASTLGLFYAEQFF. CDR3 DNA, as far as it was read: TGTGCCAGCACTCTCGGACTTTTCTATGCT.

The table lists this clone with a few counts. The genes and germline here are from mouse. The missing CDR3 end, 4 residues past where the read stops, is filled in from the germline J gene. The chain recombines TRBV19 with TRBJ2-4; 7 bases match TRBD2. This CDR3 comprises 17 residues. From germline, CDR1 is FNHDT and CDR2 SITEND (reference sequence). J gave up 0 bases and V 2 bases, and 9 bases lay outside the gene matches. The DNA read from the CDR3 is TGTGCCAGCAGTATGAGCGCCTGGGGGACTAGTCAAAAC. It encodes CASSMSAWGTSQN. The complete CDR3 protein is CASSMSAWGTSQNTLYF. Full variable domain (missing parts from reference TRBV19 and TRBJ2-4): GGIITQTPKFLIGQEGQKLTLKCQQNFNHDTMYWYRQDSGKGLRLIYYSITENDLQKGDLSEGYDASREKKSSFSLTVTSAQKNEMAVFLCASSMSAWGTSQNTLYFGAGTRLSVL.

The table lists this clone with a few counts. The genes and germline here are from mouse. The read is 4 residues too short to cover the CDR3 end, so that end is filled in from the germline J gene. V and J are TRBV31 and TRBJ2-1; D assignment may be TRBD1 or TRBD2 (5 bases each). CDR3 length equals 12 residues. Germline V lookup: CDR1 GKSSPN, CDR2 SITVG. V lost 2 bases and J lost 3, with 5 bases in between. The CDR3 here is CAWSGGYAEQFF. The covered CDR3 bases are TGTGCCTGGAGTGGGGGCTATGCT.